This TCR beta chain was captured by sequencing in a study of technical replicates of blood from a handful of donors. Repertoires were generated with immunoSEQ multiplex PCR, while TCRdb's copy carries only in-frame clones and drops some. Of about 60,000 clones listed, roughly 86% are singletons. Germline V gene lookup returns CDR1 SGHAT and CDR2 FQNNGV. The CDR3 is 11 residues long. The V and J ends lost 4 bases and 5 bases respectively, with 3 bases between them. The V and J genes are TRBV11-2 and TRBJ2-1; no clear D. Sequenced material: PBMCs. The sequence derives from a human donor in good health. Some clones in this sample may be carry-over from other donors' samples. The CDR3 loop reads CASSSDNEQFF. CDR3 DNA sequence: TGTGCCAGCAGCTCTGACAATGAGCAGTTCTTC.